This T cell receptor beta chain is drawn from a study of blood T cells in healthy people across ages. The second PCR ran about 7 to 12 cycles with a sample-barcoded 5' primer and J-beta primers. Every cDNA was tagged by a template-switch adaptor with 12 random nucleotides. TCRdb re-derived calls from the 5' RACE reads in MiXCR, one entry per CDR3 protein. The table lists 790,000 or so distinct CDR3 sequences, about half of them singletons. There were healthy Caucasian individuals from Russia, aged 6 to 90, serving as donors. Every sample had a minimum of 6 million PBMCs isolated. Germline CDR1 reads SEHNR; CDR2 reads FQNEAQ (reference sequence). Trimming left V 2 bases short and J 3 bases short, with 7 bases between. There are 14 residues in the CDR3.

The V gene is TRBV7-9, the J gene TRBJ1-4, with a possible D match to TRBD1 (6 bases). Sequencing was carried out using blood. The TCR originated in a man older than 75 in good health. The CDR3 DNA follows: TGTGCCAGCAGCTTACAGGGGCCTAATGAAAAACTGTTTTTT. The encoded protein is CASSLQGPNEKLFF.